This record concerns one TCR beta chain sequence. What it binds is not known. This specimen comes from a study of cytomegalovirus exposure and HLA in healthy donors. Study results and caveats: Reportedly, fewer N-insertions than the approximately 610-donor mean appeared in an Asian-associated ancestry cluster in a later analysis.

The ends lost 5 bases at V and 5 bases at J; junction bases unmatched: 12. Germline assignment: CDR1 MNHEY and CDR2 SMNVEV (reference sequence). The CDR3 extends over 17 amino acids. Vbeta (60) and Jbeta (13) primers were used in the PCR. The method was immunoSEQ multiplex PCR; TCRdb's version includes in-frame clones alone and lacks a portion of them. The sample table sets out 200,000 to 250,000 clones. This chain joins TRBV27 and TRBJ2-5, with 12 nucleotides matching TRBD2. The sequencing sample was made of PBMCs. This clonotype was sampled from a girl aged 2 to 10 in good health and CMV-seropositive. Here the CDR3 DNA reads TGTGCCAGCAGTCGATTACTAGCGGGAGGTAGCATGGAGACCCAGTACTTC. This sequence encodes CASSRLLAGGSMETQYF.